This TCR beta chain was recovered during a study of shared T cell receptors in the human thymus. Some clones are missing from TCRdb's copy, which holds only in-frame ones; the method was immunoSEQ multiplex PCR. The sample shows hundreds of thousands of clones, approximately 90% of them seen only once. These data also featured in a second study, about human thymus T cells. This second report adds: Donors were healthy Finnish babies undergoing corrective operations for congenital heart defects. Surgeons resected thymus tissue during corrective heart surgery. Apparent bias marked the V and J gene usage of thymic and blood repertoires. Related research examined unrelated individuals and reported that their thymic repertoires overlapped highly.

This sequence originates from a boy in the first two years of life with a congenital heart defect. Specimen: thymocytes.

CDR3 coding DNA: TGTGCCAGCAGTGAAGGTGGACCCAGGGGGAAAGAGAACACTGAAGCTTTCTTT. It yields the protein CASSEGGPRGKENTEAFF. The genes are TRBV2 and TRBJ1-1; 7 bases match TRBD1. CDR1 SNHLY and CDR2 FYNNEI come from the germline V gene. The CDR3 loop spans 18 amino acids. The trim removed 1 base at V and 1 base at J, leaving 12 bases unmatched. Looking up the rest from reference TRBV2 and TRBJ1-1 gives the full variable domain: EPEVTQTPSHQVTQMGQEVILRCVPISNHLYFYWYRQILGQKVEFLVSFYNNEISEKSEIFDDQFSVERPDGSNFTLKIRSTKLEDSAMYFCASSEGGPRGKENTEAFFGQGTRLTVV.